This T cell receptor (beta chain) was recorded in a study of T cell repertoires in cytomegalovirus infection. Trimming took off 0 bases at V and 8 bases at J, with 12 bases between the two ends. Germline V lookup: CDR1 KGHDR, CDR2 SFDVKD. The CDR3 covers 15 residues. TCRdb re-called the reads through MiXCR, storing one row per CDR3 protein. This table has about 150,000 distinct CDR3 sequences, more than 25% appearing once. In this sample, this clonotype turned up many times. Its antigen is still unknown. This sequence originates from a human donor in good health (CMV status not recorded). Some clones in this sample may be carry-over from other donors' samples. This rearrangement joins TRBV24-1 to TRBJ2-2, with a tentative D call TRBD2 (5 bases). The specimen was CD8+ T cells from cultured PBMCs, collected from culture after CMV antigen stimulation. The CDR3 sequence: CATSDLPGSAGELFF. As DNA, the CDR3 is TGTGCCACCAGTGATTTGCCGGGATCAGCAGGGGAGCTGTTTTTT.